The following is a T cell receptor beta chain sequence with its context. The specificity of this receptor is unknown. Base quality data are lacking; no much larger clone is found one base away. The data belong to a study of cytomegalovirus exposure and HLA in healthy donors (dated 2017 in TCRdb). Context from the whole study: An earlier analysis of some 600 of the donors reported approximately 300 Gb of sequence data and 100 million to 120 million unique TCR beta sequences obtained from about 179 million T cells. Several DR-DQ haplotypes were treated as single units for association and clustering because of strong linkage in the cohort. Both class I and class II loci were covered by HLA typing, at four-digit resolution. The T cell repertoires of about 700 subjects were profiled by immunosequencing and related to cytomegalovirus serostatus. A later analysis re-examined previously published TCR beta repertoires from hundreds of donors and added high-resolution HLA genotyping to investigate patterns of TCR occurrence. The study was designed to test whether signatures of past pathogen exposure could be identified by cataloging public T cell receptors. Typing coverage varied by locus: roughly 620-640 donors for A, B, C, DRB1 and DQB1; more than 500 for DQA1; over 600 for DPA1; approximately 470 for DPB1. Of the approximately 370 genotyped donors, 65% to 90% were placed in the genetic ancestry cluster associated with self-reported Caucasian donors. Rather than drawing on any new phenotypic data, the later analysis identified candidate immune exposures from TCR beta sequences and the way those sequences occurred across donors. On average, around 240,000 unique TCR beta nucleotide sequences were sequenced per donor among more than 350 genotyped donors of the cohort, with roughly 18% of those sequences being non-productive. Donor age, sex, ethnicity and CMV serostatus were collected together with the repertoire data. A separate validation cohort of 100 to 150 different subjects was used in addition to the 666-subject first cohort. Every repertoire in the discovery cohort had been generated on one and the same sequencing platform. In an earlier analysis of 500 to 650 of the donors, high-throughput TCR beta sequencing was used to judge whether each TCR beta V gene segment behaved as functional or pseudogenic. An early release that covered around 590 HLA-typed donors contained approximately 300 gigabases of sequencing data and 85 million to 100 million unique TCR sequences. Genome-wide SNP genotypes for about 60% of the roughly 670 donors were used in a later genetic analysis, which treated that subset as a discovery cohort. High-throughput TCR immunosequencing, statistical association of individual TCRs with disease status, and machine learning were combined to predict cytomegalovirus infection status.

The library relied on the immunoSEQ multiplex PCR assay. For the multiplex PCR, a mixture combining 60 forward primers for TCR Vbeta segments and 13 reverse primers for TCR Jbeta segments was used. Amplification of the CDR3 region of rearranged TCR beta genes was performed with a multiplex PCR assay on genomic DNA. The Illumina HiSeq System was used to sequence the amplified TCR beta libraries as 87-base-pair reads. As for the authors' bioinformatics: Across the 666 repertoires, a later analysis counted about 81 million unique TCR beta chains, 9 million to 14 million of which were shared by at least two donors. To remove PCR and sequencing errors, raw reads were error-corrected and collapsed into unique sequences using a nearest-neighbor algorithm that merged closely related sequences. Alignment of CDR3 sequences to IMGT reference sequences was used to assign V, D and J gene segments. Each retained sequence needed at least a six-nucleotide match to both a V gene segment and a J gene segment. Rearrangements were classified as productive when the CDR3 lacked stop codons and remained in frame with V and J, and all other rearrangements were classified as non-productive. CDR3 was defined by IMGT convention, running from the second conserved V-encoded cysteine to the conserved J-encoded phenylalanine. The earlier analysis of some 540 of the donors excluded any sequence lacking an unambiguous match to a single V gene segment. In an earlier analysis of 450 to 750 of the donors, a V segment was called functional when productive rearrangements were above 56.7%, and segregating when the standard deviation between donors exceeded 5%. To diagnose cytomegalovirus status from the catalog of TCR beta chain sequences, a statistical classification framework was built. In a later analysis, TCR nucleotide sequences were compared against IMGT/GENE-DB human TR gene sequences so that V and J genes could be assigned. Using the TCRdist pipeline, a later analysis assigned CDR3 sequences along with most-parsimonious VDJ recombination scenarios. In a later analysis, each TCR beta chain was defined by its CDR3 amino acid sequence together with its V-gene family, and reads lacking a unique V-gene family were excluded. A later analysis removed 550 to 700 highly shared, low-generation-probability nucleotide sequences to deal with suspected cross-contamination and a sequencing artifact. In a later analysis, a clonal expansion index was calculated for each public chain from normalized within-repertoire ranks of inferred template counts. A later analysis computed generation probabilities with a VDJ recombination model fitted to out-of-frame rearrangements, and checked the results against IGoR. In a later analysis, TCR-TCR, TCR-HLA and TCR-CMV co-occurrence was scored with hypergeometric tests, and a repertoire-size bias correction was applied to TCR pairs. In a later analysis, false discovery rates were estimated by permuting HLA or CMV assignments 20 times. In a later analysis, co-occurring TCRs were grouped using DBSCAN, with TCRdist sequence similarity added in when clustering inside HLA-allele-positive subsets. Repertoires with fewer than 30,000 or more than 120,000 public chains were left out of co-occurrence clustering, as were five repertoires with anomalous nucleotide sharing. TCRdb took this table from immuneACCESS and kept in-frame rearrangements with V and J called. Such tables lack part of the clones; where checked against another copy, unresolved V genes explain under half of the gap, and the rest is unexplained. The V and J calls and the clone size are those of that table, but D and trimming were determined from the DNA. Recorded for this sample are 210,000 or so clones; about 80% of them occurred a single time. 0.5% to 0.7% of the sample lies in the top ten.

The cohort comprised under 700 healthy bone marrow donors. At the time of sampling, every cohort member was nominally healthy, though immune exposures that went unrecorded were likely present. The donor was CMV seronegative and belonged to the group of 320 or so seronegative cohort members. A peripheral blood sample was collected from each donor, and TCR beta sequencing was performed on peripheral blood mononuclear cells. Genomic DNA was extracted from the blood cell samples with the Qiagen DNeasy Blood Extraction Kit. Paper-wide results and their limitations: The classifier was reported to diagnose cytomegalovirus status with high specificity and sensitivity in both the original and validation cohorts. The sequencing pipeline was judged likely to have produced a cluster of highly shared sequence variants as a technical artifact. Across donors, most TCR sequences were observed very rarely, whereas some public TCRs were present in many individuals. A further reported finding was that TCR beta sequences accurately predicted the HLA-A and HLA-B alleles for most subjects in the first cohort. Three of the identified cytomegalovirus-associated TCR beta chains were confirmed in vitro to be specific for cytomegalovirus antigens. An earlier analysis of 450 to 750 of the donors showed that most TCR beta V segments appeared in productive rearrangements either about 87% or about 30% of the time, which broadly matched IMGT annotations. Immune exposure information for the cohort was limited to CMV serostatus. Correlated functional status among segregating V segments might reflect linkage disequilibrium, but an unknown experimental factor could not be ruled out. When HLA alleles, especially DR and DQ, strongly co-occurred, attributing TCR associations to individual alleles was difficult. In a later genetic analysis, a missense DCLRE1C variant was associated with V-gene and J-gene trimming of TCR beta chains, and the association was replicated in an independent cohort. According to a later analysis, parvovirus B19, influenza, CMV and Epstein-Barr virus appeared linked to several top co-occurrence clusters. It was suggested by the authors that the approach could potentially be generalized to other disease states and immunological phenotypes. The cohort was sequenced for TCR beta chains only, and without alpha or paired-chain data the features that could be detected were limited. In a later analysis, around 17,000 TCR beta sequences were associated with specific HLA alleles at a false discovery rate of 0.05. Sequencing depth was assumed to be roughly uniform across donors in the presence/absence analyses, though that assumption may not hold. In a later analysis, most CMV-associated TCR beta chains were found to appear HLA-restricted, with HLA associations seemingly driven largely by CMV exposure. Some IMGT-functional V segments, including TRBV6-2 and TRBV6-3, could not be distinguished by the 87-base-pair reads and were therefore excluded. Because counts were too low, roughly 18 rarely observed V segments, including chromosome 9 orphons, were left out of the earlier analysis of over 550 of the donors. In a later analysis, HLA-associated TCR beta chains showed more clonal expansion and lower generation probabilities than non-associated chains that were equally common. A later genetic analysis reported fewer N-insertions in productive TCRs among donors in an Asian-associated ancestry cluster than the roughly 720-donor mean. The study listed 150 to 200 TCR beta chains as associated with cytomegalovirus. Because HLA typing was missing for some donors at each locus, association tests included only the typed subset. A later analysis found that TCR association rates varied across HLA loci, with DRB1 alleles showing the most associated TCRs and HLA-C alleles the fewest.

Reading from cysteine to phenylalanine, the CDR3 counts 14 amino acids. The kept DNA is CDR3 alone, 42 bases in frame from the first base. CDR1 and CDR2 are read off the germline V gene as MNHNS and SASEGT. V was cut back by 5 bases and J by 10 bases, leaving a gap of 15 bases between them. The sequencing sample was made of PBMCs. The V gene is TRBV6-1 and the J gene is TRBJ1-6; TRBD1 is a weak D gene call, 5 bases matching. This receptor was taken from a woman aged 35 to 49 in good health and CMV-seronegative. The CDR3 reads CASSLVGGDSPLHF. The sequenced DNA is TGTGCCAGCAGTCTAGTGGGGGGGGACTCACCCCTCCACTTT.